This T cell receptor (beta chain) was captured in a study of control samples from healthy donors and cancer patients (TCRdb year 2020). This clone was picked up one time. The antigen this receptor binds is unknown. Base qualities are missing; no much larger clone stands one base away. V and J lose 4 bases and 6 bases, and a span of 19 bases separates them. CDR1 and CDR2 were assigned from the germline V gene (reference sequence) as MNHNY and SVGAGI. The CDR3 measures 16 amino acids from cysteine to phenylalanine. Only CDR3 DNA remains: 48 bases, in frame from the first base. Receptor libraries were prepared by the immunoSEQ multiplex PCR assay. TCRdb took over this immuneACCESS table, retaining in-frame rearrangements with V and J assigned. Such tables are incomplete; in checked studies, under half of the missing clones stem from an unresolved V gene, and the remainder is unexplained. Present in this sample are 30,000 to 40,000 clones, around four fifths of which were seen just once. 20% to 25% of the sample is held by the ten biggest clonotypes.

The chain was built from TRBV6-6 and TRBJ2-1; a weak D assignment points to TRBD2 (6 bases agree). The sequenced material came from PBMCs. This TCR derives from a woman aged 60-75 years with lung cancer. The bases read TGTGCCAGCAGTTTATTAGCGGTAACCACGGTCAATGAGCAGTTCTTC. It encodes CASSLLAVTTVNEQFF.